Sequencing of this T cell receptor beta chain was carried out in a study of T-cell memory formation after mild COVID-19. The V gene lost 1 base and the J gene lost 7 bases, with 11 bases spanning the gap. CDR1 is SEHNR and CDR2 is FQNEAQ in the germline V gene (reference sequence). The CDR3 is 13 amino acids. TCRdb recomputed calls from the 5' RACE reads with MiXCR, one row per CDR3 protein. The sample contains over 50,000 distinct CDR3 sequences, around 9.7% of which appear only once. Points from the study as a whole: From day 15 to 85, contracting clones were balanced between CD4 and CD8, whereas later expanders leaned toward CD4+. CD4+ contracting clones lay mainly in CM and EM, CD8+ ones in EMRA.

This clonotype showed up many times. As yet, its antigen is unknown. The chain uses TRBV7-9 and TRBJ2-7; D ambiguous. Material: PBMCs or a T cell subset sorted from them (not recorded which). The sequence came from an adult woman who had mild COVID-19 (a few samples of this study predate the infection). Cell type and time point are not known. The chain's CDR3 is CASSLGNPMEQYF. Here the CDR3 DNA reads TGTGCCAGCAGCTTAGGGAACCCAATGGAGCAGTACTTC.